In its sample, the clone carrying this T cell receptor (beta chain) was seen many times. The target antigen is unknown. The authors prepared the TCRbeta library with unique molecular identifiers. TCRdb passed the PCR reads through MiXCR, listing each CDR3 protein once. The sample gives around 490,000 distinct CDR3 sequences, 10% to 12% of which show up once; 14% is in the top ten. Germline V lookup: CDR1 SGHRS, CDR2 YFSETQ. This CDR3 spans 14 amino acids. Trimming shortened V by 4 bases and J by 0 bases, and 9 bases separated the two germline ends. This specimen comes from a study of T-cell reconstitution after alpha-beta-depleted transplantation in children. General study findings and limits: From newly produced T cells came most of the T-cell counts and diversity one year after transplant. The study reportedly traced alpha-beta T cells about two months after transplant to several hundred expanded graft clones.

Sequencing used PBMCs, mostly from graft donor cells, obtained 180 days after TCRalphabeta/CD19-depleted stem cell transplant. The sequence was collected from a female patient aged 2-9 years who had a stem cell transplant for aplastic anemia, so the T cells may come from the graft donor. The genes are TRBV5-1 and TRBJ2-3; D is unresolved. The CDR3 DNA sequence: TGCGCCAGCAGCGCTGACCTGAGCACAGATACGCAGTATTTT. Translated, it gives CASSADLSTDTQYF.